This T cell receptor beta chain was identified in a study of shared clonotypes between healthy human individuals. Germline V CDR1 and CDR2: SGHAT, FQNNGV. The CDR3 runs to 15 residues. The V end lost 0 bases, the J end lost 11 bases, and 19 bases lay between the germline ends. Sequencing was at deep level. Sequencing of unsorted PBMC DNA was carried out using ten immunoSEQ deep assay plates. Methods used by the authors: Sequence data from immunoSEQ were junction-only and lacked quality scores; consequently, filtering differed. Generated by immunoSEQ multiplex PCR, the TCRdb table keeps only in-frame clones and is missing some. V, J and clone size are those of that table, while D and trimming were read from the DNA. The sample carries approximately 480,000 clones, roughly 79% recorded once. The donors were all Caucasian adults (living in Nashville, Tennessee).

The chain uses TRBV11-2 and TRBJ1-2, with D hard to call. This clonotype originated in a woman in her thirties or forties in good health. Some clones in this sample may be carry-over from other donors' samples. The sample taken for sequencing was PBMCs. The CDR3 sequence is CASSLDSLTLSRYTF. The CDR3 nucleotides read TGTGCCAGCAGCTTAGATAGTTTAACCCTCTCGAGGTACACCTTC.